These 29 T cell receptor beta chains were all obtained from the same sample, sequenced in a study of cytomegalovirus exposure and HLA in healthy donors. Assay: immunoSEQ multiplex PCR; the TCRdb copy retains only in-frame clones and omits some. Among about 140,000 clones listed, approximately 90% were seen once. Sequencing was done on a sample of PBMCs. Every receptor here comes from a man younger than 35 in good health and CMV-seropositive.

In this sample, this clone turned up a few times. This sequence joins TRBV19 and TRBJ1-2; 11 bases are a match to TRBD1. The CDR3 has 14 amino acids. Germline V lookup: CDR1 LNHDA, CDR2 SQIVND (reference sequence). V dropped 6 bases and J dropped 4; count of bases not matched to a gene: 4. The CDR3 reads CASSPGTGGYGYTF. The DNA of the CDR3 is TGTGCCAGTAGCCCCGGGACAGGGGGCTATGGCTACACCTTC. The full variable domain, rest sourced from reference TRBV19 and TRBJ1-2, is DGGITQSPKYLFRKEGQNVTLSCEQNLNHDAMYWYRQDPGQGLRLIYYSQIVNDFQKGDIAEGYSVSREKKESFPLTVTSAQKNPTAFYLCASSPGTGGYGYTFGSGTRLTVV.

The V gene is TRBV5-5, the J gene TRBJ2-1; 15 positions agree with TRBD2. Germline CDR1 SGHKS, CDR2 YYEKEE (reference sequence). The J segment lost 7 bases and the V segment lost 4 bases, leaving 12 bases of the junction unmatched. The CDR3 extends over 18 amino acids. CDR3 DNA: TGTGCCAGCAGCCCGGGACTAGCGGGGGGCCCCCCTCAGAATGAGCAGTTCTTC. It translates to CASSPGLAGGPPQNEQFF.

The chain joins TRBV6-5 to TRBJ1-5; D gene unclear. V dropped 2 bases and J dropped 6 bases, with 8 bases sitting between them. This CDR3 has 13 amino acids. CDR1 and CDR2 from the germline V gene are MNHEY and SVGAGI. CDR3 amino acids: CASSYRDGQPQHF. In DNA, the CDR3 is TGTGCCAGCAGTTACCGGGATGGTCAGCCCCAGCATTTT.

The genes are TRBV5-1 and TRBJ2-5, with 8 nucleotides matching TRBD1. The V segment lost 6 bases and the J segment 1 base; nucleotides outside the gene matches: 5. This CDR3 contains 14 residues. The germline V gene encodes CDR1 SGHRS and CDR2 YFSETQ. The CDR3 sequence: CASTKTGVQETQYF. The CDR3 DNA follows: TGCGCCAGCACCAAGACAGGGGTCCAAGAGACCCAGTACTTC.

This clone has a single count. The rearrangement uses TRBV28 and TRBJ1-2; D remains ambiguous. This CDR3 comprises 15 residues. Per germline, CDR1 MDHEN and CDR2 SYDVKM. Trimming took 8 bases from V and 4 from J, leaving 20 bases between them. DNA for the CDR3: TGTGCCAGCGGCTTTTTTGAGGTGCCCCTCTATGGCTACACCTTC. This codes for CASGFFEVPLYGYTF.

The CDR3 DNA is TGTGCCAGCACCGGCGGAGCCTATGGCTACACCTTC. Translated: CASTGGAYGYTF. The chain carries TRBV6-6 and TRBJ1-2; D not resolved. The CDR3 totals 12 residues. Germline V gene lookup returns CDR1 MNHNY and CDR2 SVGAGI (reference sequence). Trimming took off 7 bases at V and 4 bases at J, with 10 bases between the two ends.

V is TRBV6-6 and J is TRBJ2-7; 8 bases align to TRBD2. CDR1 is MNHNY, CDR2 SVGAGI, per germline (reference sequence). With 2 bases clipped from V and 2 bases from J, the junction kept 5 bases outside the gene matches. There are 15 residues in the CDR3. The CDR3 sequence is CASSYVSGETYEQYF. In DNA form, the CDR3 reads TGTGCCAGCAGTTACGTTAGCGGGGAAACCTACGAGCAGTACTTC.

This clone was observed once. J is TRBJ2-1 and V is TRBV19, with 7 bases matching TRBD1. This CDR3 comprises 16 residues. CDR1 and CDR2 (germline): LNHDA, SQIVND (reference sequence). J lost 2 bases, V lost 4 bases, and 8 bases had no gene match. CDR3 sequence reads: CASSREGTVAYNEQFF. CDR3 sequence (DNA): TGTGCCAGTAGTAGAGAGGGGACAGTAGCCTACAATGAGCAGTTCTTC.

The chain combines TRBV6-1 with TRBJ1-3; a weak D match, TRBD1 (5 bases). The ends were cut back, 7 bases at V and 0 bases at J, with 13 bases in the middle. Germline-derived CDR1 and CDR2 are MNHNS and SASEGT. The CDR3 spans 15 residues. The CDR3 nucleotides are TGTGCCAGCATCCGCGGGGGGGTCTCTGGAAACACCATATATTTT. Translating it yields CASIRGGVSGNTIYF.

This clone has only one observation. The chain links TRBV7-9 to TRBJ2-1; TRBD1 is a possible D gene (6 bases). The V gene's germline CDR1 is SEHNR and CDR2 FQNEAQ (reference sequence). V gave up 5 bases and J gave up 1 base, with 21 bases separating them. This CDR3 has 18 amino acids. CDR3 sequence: CASSLRTYRDTSYNEQFF. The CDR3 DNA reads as TGTGCCAGCAGCCTCCGTACATACCGGGACACGTCCTACAATGAGCAGTTCTTC.

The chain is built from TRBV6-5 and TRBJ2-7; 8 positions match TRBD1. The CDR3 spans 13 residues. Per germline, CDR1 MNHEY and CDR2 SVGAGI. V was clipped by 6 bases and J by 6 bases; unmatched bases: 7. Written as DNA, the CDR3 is TGTGCCAGCAGCAGGACAGGGTTCGGCGAGCAGTACTTC. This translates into CASSRTGFGEQYF.

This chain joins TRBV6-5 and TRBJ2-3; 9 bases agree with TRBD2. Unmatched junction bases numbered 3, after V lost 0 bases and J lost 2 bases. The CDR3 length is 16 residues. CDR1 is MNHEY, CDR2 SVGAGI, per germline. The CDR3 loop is CASSYSPSGITDTQYF. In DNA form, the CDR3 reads TGTGCCAGCAGTTACTCGCCTAGCGGGATCACAGATACGCAGTATTTT.

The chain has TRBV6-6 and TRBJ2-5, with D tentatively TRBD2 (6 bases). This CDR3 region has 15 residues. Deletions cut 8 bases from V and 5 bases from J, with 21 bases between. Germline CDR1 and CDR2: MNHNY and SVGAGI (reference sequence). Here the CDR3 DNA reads TGTGCCAGCCAGTCAGGGAGGCTAGATGGTGAGACCCAGTACTTC. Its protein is CASQSGRLDGETQYF.

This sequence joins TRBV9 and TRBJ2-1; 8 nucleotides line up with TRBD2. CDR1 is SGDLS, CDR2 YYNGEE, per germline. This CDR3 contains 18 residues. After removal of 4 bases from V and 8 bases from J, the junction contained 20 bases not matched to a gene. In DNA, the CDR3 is TGTGCCAGCAGCCCCGGCGGGACTAGTTTTATGGGGGACGATGAGCAGTTCTTC. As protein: CASSPGGTSFMGDDEQFF.

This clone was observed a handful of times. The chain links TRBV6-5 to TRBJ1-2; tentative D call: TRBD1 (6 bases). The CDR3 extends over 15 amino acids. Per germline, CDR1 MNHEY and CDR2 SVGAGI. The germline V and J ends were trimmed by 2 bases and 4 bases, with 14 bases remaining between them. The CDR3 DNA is TGTGCCAGCAGTTACCTGGCCCCCAGGGGCTATGGCTACACCTTC. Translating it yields CASSYLAPRGYGYTF.

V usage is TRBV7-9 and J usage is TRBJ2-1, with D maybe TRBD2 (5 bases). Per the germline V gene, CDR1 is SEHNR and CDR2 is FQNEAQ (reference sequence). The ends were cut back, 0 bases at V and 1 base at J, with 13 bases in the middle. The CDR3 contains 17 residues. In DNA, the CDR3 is TGTGCCAGCAGCTTAGCGGCGCTAGGAGGTTCCTACAATGAGCAGTTCTTC. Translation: CASSLAALGGSYNEQFF.

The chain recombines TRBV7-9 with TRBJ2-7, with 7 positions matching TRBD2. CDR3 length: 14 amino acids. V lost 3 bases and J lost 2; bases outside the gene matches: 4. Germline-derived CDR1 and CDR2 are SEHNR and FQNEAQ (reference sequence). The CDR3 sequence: CASSFSGRPYEQYF. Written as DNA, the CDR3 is TGTGCCAGCAGCTTCTCCGGGAGGCCCTACGAGCAGTACTTC.

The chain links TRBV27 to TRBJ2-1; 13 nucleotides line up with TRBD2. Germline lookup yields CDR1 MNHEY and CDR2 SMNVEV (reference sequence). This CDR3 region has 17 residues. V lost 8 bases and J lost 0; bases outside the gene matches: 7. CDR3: CASGGTSGTSSYNEQFF. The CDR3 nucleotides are TGTGCCAGCGGGGGGACTAGCGGGACGAGCTCCTACAATGAGCAGTTCTTC.

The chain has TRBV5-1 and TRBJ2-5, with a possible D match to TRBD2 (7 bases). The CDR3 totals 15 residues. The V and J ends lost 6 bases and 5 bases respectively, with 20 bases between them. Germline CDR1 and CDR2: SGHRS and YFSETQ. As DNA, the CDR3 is TGCGCCAGCAACTCGCGGGGGCCTACAGGGGAGACCCAGTACTTC. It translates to CASNSRGPTGETQYF.

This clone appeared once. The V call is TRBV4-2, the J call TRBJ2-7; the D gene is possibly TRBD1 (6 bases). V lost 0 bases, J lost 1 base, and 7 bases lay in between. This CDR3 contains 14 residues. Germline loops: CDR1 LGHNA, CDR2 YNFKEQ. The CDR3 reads CASSQEDSSYEQYF. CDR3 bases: TGTGCCAGCAGCCAAGAGGACAGTTCCTACGAGCAGTACTTC.

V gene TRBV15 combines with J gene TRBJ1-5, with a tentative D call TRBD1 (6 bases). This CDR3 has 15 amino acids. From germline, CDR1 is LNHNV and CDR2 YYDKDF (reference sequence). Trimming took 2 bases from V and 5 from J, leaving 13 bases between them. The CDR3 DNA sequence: TGTGCCACCAGCAGAATGGCAGGGGAACATCAGCCCCAGCATTTT. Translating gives CATSRMAGEHQPQHF.

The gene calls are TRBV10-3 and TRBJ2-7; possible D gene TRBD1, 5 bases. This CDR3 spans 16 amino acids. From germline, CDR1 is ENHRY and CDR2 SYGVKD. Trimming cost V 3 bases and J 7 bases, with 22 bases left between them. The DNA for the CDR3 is TGTGCCATCAGTGACCGAACAAGGGGCCCCTTTTGGGAGCAGTACTTC. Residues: CAISDRTRGPFWEQYF.

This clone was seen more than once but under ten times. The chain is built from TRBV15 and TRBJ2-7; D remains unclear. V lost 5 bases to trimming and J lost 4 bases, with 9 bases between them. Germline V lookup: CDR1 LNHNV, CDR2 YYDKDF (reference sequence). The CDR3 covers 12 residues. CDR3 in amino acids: CATSGPSYEQYF. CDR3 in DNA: TGTGCCACCAGCGGGCCCTCATACGAGCAGTACTTC.

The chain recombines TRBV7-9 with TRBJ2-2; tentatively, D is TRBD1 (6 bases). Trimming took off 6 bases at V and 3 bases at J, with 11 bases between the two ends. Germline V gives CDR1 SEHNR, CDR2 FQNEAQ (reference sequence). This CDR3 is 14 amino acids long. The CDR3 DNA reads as TGTGCCAGCAGTGGGAAGGGGGACACCGGGGAGCTGTTTTTT. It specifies CASSGKGDTGELFF.

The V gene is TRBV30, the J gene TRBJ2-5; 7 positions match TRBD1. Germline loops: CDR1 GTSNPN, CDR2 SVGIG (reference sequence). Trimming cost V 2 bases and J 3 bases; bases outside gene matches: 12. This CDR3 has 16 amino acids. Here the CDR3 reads CAWSSKTGTAKETQYF. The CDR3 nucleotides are TGTGCCTGGAGTAGCAAAACCGGGACAGCGAAAGAGACCCAGTACTTC.

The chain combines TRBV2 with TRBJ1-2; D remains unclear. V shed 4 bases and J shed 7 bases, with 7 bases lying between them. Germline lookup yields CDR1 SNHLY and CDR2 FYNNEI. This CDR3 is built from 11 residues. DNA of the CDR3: TGTGCCAGCAGTGTACACCTTGGCTACACCTTC. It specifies CASSVHLGYTF.

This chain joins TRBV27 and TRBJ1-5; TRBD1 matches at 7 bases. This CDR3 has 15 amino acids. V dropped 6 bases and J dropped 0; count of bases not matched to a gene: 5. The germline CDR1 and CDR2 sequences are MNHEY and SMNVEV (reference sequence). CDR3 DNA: TGTGCCAGCAGCCTTGACAGGGCTAGCAATCAGCCCCAGCATTTT. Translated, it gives CASSLDRASNQPQHF.

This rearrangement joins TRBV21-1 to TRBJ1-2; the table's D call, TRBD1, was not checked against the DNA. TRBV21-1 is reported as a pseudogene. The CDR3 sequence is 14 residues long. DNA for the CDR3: TGTGCCAGCAGCACTCGACAGGCGAGCTATGGCTACACCTTC. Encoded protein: CASSTRQASYGYTF.

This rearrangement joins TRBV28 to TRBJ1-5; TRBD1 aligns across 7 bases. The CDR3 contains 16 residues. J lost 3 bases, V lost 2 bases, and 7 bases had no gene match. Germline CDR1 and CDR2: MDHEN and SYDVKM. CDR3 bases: TGTGCCAGCAGTTTAAAGCCACAGGGGATCAATCAGCCCCAGCATTTT. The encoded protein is CASSLKPQGINQPQHF.